The 13 T cell receptor beta chains in this list originate from one sample, sequenced in a study of cytomegalovirus exposure and HLA in healthy donors. In the PCR, 60 Vbeta and 13 Jbeta primers were used. Sequencing was performed with immunoSEQ multiplex PCR; in TCRdb, only in-frame clones are kept and a portion is missing. This table has about 150,000 clones, 65% to 80% appearing once. Specimen: PBMCs. These receptors were collected from a young man in good health and CMV-seronegative.

J is TRBJ1-1 and V is TRBV28; 8 positions match TRBD1. The V gene end was trimmed by 6 bases and the J gene end by 5 bases; junction bases not matched to a gene: 14. CDR1 and CDR2 (germline): MDHEN, SYDVKM. The CDR3 length is 16 residues. The CDR3 DNA sequence: TGTGCCAGCAGGTTACCCGGGGGACAGGCGCTGACTGAAGCTTTCTTT. It specifies CASRLPGGQALTEAFF.

The rearrangement uses TRBV28 and TRBJ2-2; D possibly corresponds to TRBD2 (6 bases). V shed 9 bases and J shed 1 base, with 9 bases lying between them. This CDR3 is built from 13 residues. The germline CDR1 and CDR2 sequences are MDHEN and SYDVKM. This CDR3 reads CASLGGNTGELFF. The CDR3 DNA sequence: TGTGCCAGTTTGGGGGGGAACACCGGGGAGCTGTTTTTT.

The chain uses TRBV2 and TRBJ2-5; the D gene is possibly TRBD2 (6 bases). The V and J ends lost 1 base and 0 bases respectively, with 12 bases between them. This CDR3 is 16 amino acids long. From germline, CDR1 is SNHLY and CDR2 FYNNEI. The DNA for the CDR3 is TGTGCCAGCAGTGAAGGTAGCGGAGGGTACCAAGAGACCCAGTACTTC. Translated: CASSEGSGGYQETQYF.

This clone appeared a few times. The rearrangement uses TRBV9 and TRBJ1-1, with D perhaps TRBD1 (5 bases). Germline CDR1 SGDLS, CDR2 YYNGEE. With 3 bases removed from V and 1 base from J, the gap between germline ends came to 7 bases. The CDR3 contains 13 residues. For the CDR3, the DNA is TGTGCCAGCAGCGGGGGGGGGAACACTGAAGCTTTCTTT. Its translation: CASSGGGNTEAFF.

This clone was recorded a few times. The rearrangement joins TRBV7-6 to TRBJ2-3, with 9 bases fitting TRBD1. Germline CDR1 reads SGHVS; CDR2 reads FNYEAQ. V was clipped by 0 bases and J by 5 bases; unmatched bases: 6. The CDR3 sequence is 16 residues long. This CDR3 is CASSLASGTGRDTQYF. In nucleotides, the CDR3 is TGTGCCAGCAGCTTAGCCTCCGGGACAGGGAGAGATACGCAGTATTTT. Combining the CDR3 with reference TRBV7-6 and TRBJ2-3 gives the whole variable domain GAGVSQSPRYKVTKRGQDVALRCDPISGHVSLYWYRQALGQGPEFLTYFNYEAQQDKSGLPNDRFSAERPEGSISTLTIQRTEQRDSAMYRCASSLASGTGRDTQYFGPGTRLTVL.

The chain couples TRBV7-8 to TRBJ1-5, with D unclear. V was clipped by 3 bases and J by 4 bases, with 10 bases between them. CDR3 length: 14 residues. Germline loops: CDR1 SGHVS, CDR2 FQNEAQ. Here the CDR3 DNA reads TGTGCCAGCAGCTTGGGAGGGCGGAATCAGCCCCAGCATTTT. As protein: CASSLGGRNQPQHF.

The chain recombines TRBV6-1 with TRBJ1-5, with D unclear. The germline gives CDR1 MNHNS, CDR2 SASEGT. The CDR3 covers 15 residues. V was pared by 6 bases and J by 0 bases, with 12 bases between. This CDR3 reads CASRADLYSNQPQHF. For the CDR3, the DNA is TGTGCCAGCAGGGCGGATCTTTATAGCAATCAGCCCCAGCATTTT.

The count of this clone is one. The rearrangement links TRBV2 to TRBJ1-6, with D unresolved. Per the germline V gene, CDR1 is SNHLY and CDR2 is FYNNEI. V lost 6 bases, J lost 0 bases, and 9 bases lay in between. The CDR3 is 15 residues long. CDR3 sequence: CASSSPYSYNSPLHF. The CDR3 DNA reads TGTGCCAGCAGCAGTCCGTACTCCTATAATTCACCCCTCCACTTT.

This clone was observed once. V and J are TRBV19 and TRBJ2-5; 7 nucleotides match TRBD1. The length of the CDR3 is 17 residues. Trimming at V came to 3 bases and at J to 4 bases, leaving 14 bases not matched to a gene. The V gene's germline CDR1 is LNHDA and CDR2 SQIVND (reference sequence). The CDR3 is CASSIGTGAVLGETQYF. The CDR3 nucleotides read TGTGCCAGTAGTATCGGAACAGGGGCAGTATTAGGAGAGACCCAGTACTTC.

The CDR3, as DNA: TGTGCCAGCAGTGGACAGGGGTGGAACACTGAAGCTTTCTTT. Protein product: CASSGQGWNTEAFF. This chain joins TRBV6-1 and TRBJ1-1; 8 bases are a match to TRBD1. Trimming cost V 4 bases and J 1 base; bases outside gene matches: 2. The CDR3 sequence is 14 residues long. Germline CDR1 and CDR2: MNHNS and SASEGT.

The chain uses TRBV7-8 and TRBJ1-1; no reliable D call. This CDR3 has 14 residues. Germline V gives CDR1 SGHVS, CDR2 FQNEAQ. V lost 5 bases to trimming and J lost 5 bases, with 15 bases between them. DNA for the CDR3: TGTGCCAGCAGCCCAGGACCATCGGGGACTGAAGCTTTCTTT. Protein: CASSPGPSGTEAFF.

The genes are TRBV5-5 and TRBJ1-3; 9 bases align to TRBD1. The V gene's germline CDR1 is SGHKS and CDR2 YYEKEE (reference sequence). The CDR3 loop spans 16 amino acids. Trimming cost V 1 base and J 6 bases; bases outside gene matches: 8. The CDR3 nucleotides read TGTGCCAGCAGCTTGAGCCCGGGACAGGGAGTAAACACCATATATTTT. This translates into CASSLSPGQGVNTIYF.

The chain carries TRBV6-1 and TRBJ2-3; weak D call: TRBD2 (6 bases). The CDR3 loop spans 15 amino acids. V lost 6 bases, J lost 1 base, and 14 bases lay in between. In germline, CDR1 is MNHNS, CDR2 SASEGT. CDR3: CASREGTFGTDTQYF. CDR3 nucleotide sequence: TGTGCCAGCAGAGAGGGGACTTTTGGCACAGATACGCAGTATTTT.